A selection of T cell receptor beta chains follows, all from one sample in a study of identical twins. TCRdb called the 5' RACE reads again in MiXCR, with one record for every CDR3 protein. There are 600,000 to 800,000 distinct CDR3 sequences in the sample; about 20% occur only once, and 4% to 4.5% lies in the top ten. The same specimen was also included in a second study, on T cells expressing NK-cell markers.

Sequenced material: PBMCs. The receptors here all came from a woman younger than 35 in good health. Each CDR3 is given with its conserved first and last residue. The D gene is left open where the match is weak. Size tells how often a clone was seen (once, few, many) or the class of an expanded clone, and some rows leave it out.

v_call: TRBV7-6
clone_size: many
j_call: TRBJ1-1
d_call: TRBD1
cdr3_nt: TGTGCCAGCAGCAAAACAGGGGGAGAAAACACTGAAGCTTTCTTT
cdr3_aa: CASSKTGGENTEAFF

v_call: TRBV6-1
clone_size: NA
j_call: TRBJ1-1
d_call: NA
cdr3_nt: TGTGCCAGCAGTACCCCAGGGGTCGGGGCTGAAGCTTTCTTT
cdr3_aa: CASSTPGVGAEAFF

v_call: TRBV7-9
clone_size: NA
j_call: TRBJ1-1
d_call: TRBD1
cdr3_nt: TGTGCCAGCATTATTTTCGGGACAGAATCTTTCTTT
cdr3_aa: CASIIFGTESFF

v_call: TRBV6-1
clone_size: few
j_call: TRBJ1-4
d_call: TRBD1
cdr3_nt: TGTGCCAGCAGTCAGACAGGGGCTAATGAAAAACTGTTTTTT
cdr3_aa: CASSQTGANEKLFF

v_call: TRBV20-1
clone_size: NA
j_call: TRBJ2-7
d_call: TRBD1
cdr3_nt: TGCAGTGCTAGAGATACCGGGACAGGGTCCACCTACGAGCAGTACTTC
cdr3_aa: CSARDTGTGSTYEQYF

v_call: TRBV11-2
clone_size: NA
j_call: TRBJ2-2
d_call: NA
cdr3_nt: TGTGCCAGCAGCTTACTTCCTCTAGCCGGGGAGCTGTTTTTT
cdr3_aa: CASSLLPLAGELFF

v_call: TRBV6-1
clone_size: many
j_call: TRBJ2-7
d_call: NA
cdr3_nt: TGTGCCAGCAGTCCCCGTAAACTGGGGACCTACGAGCAGTACTTC
cdr3_aa: CASSPRKLGTYEQYF

v_call: TRBV11-2
clone_size: many
j_call: TRBJ1-4
d_call: NA
cdr3_nt: TGTGCCAGCAGCCACCTATCGAAAGGGAGTAATGAAAAACTGTTTTTT
cdr3_aa: CASSHLSKGSNEKLFF

v_call: TRBV12-3/TRBV12-4
clone_size: few
j_call: TRBJ2-1
d_call: NA
cdr3_nt: TGTGCCAGCAGTTTTCTGAATACGGCCAATGAGCAGTTCTTC
cdr3_aa: CASSFLNTANEQFF

v_call: TRBV5-1
clone_size: once
j_call: TRBJ2-7
d_call: TRBD1
cdr3_nt: TGCGCCAGCAGCTTTTCCGCTGGACAGGGGGAATTCTACGAGCAGTACTTC
cdr3_aa: CASSFSAGQGEFYEQYF

v_call: TRBV10-3
clone_size: many
j_call: TRBJ2-1
d_call: NA
cdr3_nt: TGTGCCATCAGTGAAGATAGGCCGAGTGAGCAGTTCTTC
cdr3_aa: CAISEDRPSEQFF

v_call: TRBV15
clone_size: few
j_call: TRBJ2-7
d_call: TRBD2
cdr3_nt: TGTGCCACCAGCAGATCGCGGGAGACGAGCGAGCAGTACTTC
cdr3_aa: CATSRSRETSEQYF

v_call: TRBV4-1
clone_size: few
j_call: TRBJ2-5
d_call: NA
cdr3_nt: TGCGCCAGCAGCCAAGCCGAAGAGACCCAGTACTTC
cdr3_aa: CASSQAEETQYF

v_call: TRBV5-1
clone_size: NA
j_call: TRBJ2-7
d_call: NA
cdr3_nt: TGCGCCAGCAGCGGCGGGACAGTGAGGGGCGAGCAGTACTTC
cdr3_aa: CASSGGTVRGEQYF

v_call: TRBV11-2
clone_size: few
j_call: TRBJ1-1
d_call: NA
cdr3_nt: TGTGCCAGCAGCCTATCGGTCGCCAACACTGAAGCTTTCTTT
cdr3_aa: CASSLSVANTEAFF

v_call: TRBV20-1
clone_size: NA
j_call: TRBJ1-5
d_call: NA
cdr3_nt: TGCAGTGCGAGGGGCATCAATCAGCCCCAGCATTTT
cdr3_aa: CSARGINQPQHF

v_call: TRBV2
clone_size: NA
j_call: TRBJ2-6
d_call: NA
cdr3_nt: TGTGCCAGCAGTGACTGGAGGAGCTCTGGGGCCAACGTCCTGACTTTC
cdr3_aa: CASSDWRSSGANVLTF

v_call: TRBV20-1
clone_size: many
j_call: TRBJ2-7
d_call: NA
cdr3_nt: TGCAGTGCTATACAGGGTACAGGCGAGCAGTACTTC
cdr3_aa: CSAIQGTGEQYF

v_call: TRBV6-1
clone_size: NA
j_call: TRBJ2-5
d_call: NA
cdr3_nt: TGTGCCAGCAGGCTGCAGGGTCACGAGACCCAGTACTTC
cdr3_aa: CASRLQGHETQYF

v_call: TRBV12-3/TRBV12-4
clone_size: NA
j_call: TRBJ2-3
d_call: TRBD2
cdr3_nt: TGTGCCAGCATCTCAGGGACTAGCGGGACAATCCGCCTAACCACAGATACGCAGTATTTT
cdr3_aa: CASISGTSGTIRLTTDTQYF

v_call: TRBV5-4
clone_size: NA
j_call: TRBJ2-4
d_call: TRBD1
cdr3_nt: TGTGCCAGCAGCTCTGGAACCGGGACAGCCATAGCCAAAAACATTCAGTACTTC
cdr3_aa: CASSSGTGTAIAKNIQYF

v_call: TRBV5-1
clone_size: many
j_call: TRBJ1-5
d_call: NA
cdr3_nt: TGCGCCAGCAGCTTGGTCCCTGGTGGATCGGGACAGCCCCAGCATTTT
cdr3_aa: CASSLVPGGSGQPQHF

v_call: TRBV12-3/TRBV12-4
clone_size: few
j_call: TRBJ2-3
d_call: NA
cdr3_nt: TGTGCCAGCAGTTCCCCCCGGACAGTTAAGAACACAGATACGCAGTATTTT
cdr3_aa: CASSSPRTVKNTDTQYF

v_call: TRBV12-3/TRBV12-4
clone_size: NA
j_call: TRBJ2-1
d_call: NA
cdr3_nt: TGTGCCAGCAGTTTATGGACAGTCAATGAGCAGTTCTTC
cdr3_aa: CASSLWTVNEQFF

v_call: TRBV4-3
clone_size: NA
j_call: TRBJ1-1
d_call: NA
cdr3_nt: TGCGCCAGCAGCCAGTCAGGGAACACTGAAGCTTTCTTT
cdr3_aa: CASSQSGNTEAFF

v_call: TRBV5-1
clone_size: many
j_call: TRBJ1-1
d_call: NA
cdr3_nt: TGCGCCAGCAGCTTGGGCCAGTCCCCAGGAGCTTTCTTT
cdr3_aa: CASSLGQSPGAFF

v_call: TRBV5-1
clone_size: NA
j_call: TRBJ1-5
d_call: NA
cdr3_nt: TGCGCCAGCAGCTTGGATGGCAGTCCCAATCAGCCCCAGCATTTT
cdr3_aa: CASSLDGSPNQPQHF

v_call: TRBV6-1
clone_size: NA
j_call: TRBJ2-3
d_call: NA
cdr3_nt: TGTGCCAGCAGAACAAGGGGAGGCACAGATACGCAGTATTTT
cdr3_aa: CASRTRGGTDTQYF

v_call: TRBV11-1
clone_size: NA
j_call: TRBJ2-2
d_call: TRBD2
cdr3_nt: TGTGCCAGCGGCGAGCGGGGACGGGACGGGGAGCTGTTTTTT
cdr3_aa: CASGERGRDGELFF

v_call: TRBV5-1
clone_size: few
j_call: TRBJ2-7
d_call: NA
cdr3_nt: TGCGCCAGCAGCTTGGCCGGGGGTGACTTCGAGCAGTACTTC
cdr3_aa: CASSLAGGDFEQYF

v_call: TRBV7-7
clone_size: NA
j_call: TRBJ2-7
d_call: NA
cdr3_nt: TGTGCCAGCAGCTTAGCGGCAGGGATACCCTACGAGCAGTACTTC
cdr3_aa: CASSLAAGIPYEQYF